The next 23 T cell receptor beta chains were all read from a single sample in a study of blood T cell repertoires in COVID-19. TCRdb's copy holds only in-frame clones and misses some; the assay was immunoSEQ multiplex PCR. Among roughly 39,000 clones listed, less than 85% were seen once. Sequenced material: peripheral blood. The receptor source for this set is a man between 65 and 85 years old with acute or convalescent COVID-19.

This sequence joins TRBV14 and TRBJ1-1; D perhaps matches TRBD1 (6 bases). The V gene lost 4 bases and the J gene lost 1 base, with 13 bases spanning the gap. This CDR3 spans 15 amino acids. CDR1 and CDR2 from the germline V gene are SGHDN and FVKESK. The DNA for the CDR3 is TGTGCCAGCAGCCCCACGCGGGGGCGGAACACTGAAGCTTTCTTT. Residues: CASSPTRGRNTEAFF.

V gene TRBV9 combines with J gene TRBJ2-2; 7 nucleotides align to TRBD1. The germline V gene has CDR1 SGDLS and CDR2 YYNGEE. V was pared by 4 bases and J by 4 bases, with 4 bases of the junction left unmatched. The CDR3 has 14 residues. The CDR3 DNA is TGTGCCAGCAGCCGGGGACAGCCCACCGGGGAGCTGTTTTTT. Protein product: CASSRGQPTGELFF.

The rearrangement links TRBV27 to TRBJ1-2, with D tentatively TRBD1 (6 bases). Germline V CDR1 and CDR2: MNHEY, SMNVEV (reference sequence). Trimming pared 4 bases from V and 7 bases from J, leaving 10 bases between. The CDR3 spans 12 residues. CDR3: CASSSGHLGYTF. The CDR3 DNA sequence: TGTGCCAGCAGTTCGGGACACCTTGGCTACACCTTC.

The gene calls are TRBV7-9 and TRBJ2-7; 8 bases line up with TRBD1. The germline V gene encodes CDR1 SEHNR and CDR2 FQNEAQ (reference sequence). The CDR3 is made up of 15 amino acids. Trimming took 1 base from V and 4 from J; bases not matched to a gene: 6. The CDR3: CASSLDQGAIYEQYF. The DNA for the CDR3 is TGTGCCAGCAGCTTAGATCAGGGGGCGATTTACGAGCAGTACTTC.

The chain recombines TRBV18 with TRBJ1-4; possible D gene TRBD1, 5 bases. Trimming took off 3 bases at V and 6 bases at J, with 14 bases between the two ends. From germline, CDR1 is KGHSH and CDR2 LQKENI. This CDR3 has 15 amino acids. CDR3 in amino acids: CASSPNGGFDEKLFF. CDR3 sequence (DNA): TGTGCCAGCTCACCCAACGGGGGGTTCGATGAAAAACTGTTTTTT.

The J gene is TRBJ1-6, the V gene TRBV2; 8 bases are shared with TRBD1. The CDR3 runs to 15 residues. Trimming removed 4 bases from V and 9 bases from J; junction bases left unmatched: 8. Looked up from germline, CDR1 is SNHLY and CDR2 is FYNNEI. The CDR3 loop is CASSVSGTGGSPLHF. For the CDR3, the DNA is TGTGCCAGCAGTGTCTCCGGGACAGGTGGTTCACCCCTCCACTTT. Supplemented by reference TRBV2 and TRBJ1-6, the full variable domain reads EPEVTQTPSHQVTQMGQEVILRCVPISNHLYFYWYRQILGQKVEFLVSFYNNEISEKSEIFDDQFSVERPDGSNFTLKIRSTKLEDSAMYFCASSVSGTGGSPLHFGNGTRLTVT.

The chain recombines TRBV3-1 (or the pseudogene TRBV3-2) with TRBJ2-7, with D unresolved. CDR1 is LGHDT, CDR2 YNNKEL, per germline (reference sequence). This CDR3 is built from 14 residues. Trimming took off 3 bases at V and 3 bases at J, with 12 bases between the two ends. CDR3 DNA sequence: TGTGCCAGCAGCCAGACCCTCGACATCTACGAGCAGTACTTC. Encoded protein: CASSQTLDIYEQYF.

The chain has TRBV19 and TRBJ2-1; D might be TRBD1 (5 bases). V dropped 7 bases and J dropped 7 bases, with 14 bases sitting between them. Germline values: CDR1 LNHDA, CDR2 SQIVND (reference sequence). The CDR3 extends over 13 amino acids. DNA for the CDR3: TGTGCCAGTACCACAGGCCTCAGGAATGAGCAGTTCTTC. Residues: CASTTGLRNEQFF.

The chain is built from TRBV2 and TRBJ2-3, with 7 positions matching TRBD2. Per germline, CDR1 SNHLY and CDR2 FYNNEI. CDR3 length equals 12 residues. With 7 bases clipped from V and 4 bases from J, the junction kept 2 bases outside the gene matches. For the CDR3, the DNA is TGTGCCAGCATTGGGGGGGCAGATACGCAGTATTTT. It encodes CASIGGADTQYF.

The CDR3 loop reads CASSTQADTQYF. CDR3 DNA sequence: TGTGCCAGTAGTACCCAGGCAGATACGCAGTATTTT. This chain uses TRBV19 with TRBJ2-3; unclear D gene. CDR1 and CDR2 from the germline V gene are LNHDA and SQIVND (reference sequence). The length of the CDR3 is 12 residues. V lost 4 bases and J 4 bases, leaving 6 bases between the germline ends. Looking up the rest from reference TRBV19 and TRBJ2-3 gives the full variable domain: DGGITQSPKYLFRKEGQNVTLSCEQNLNHDAMYWYRQDPGQGLRLIYYSQIVNDFQKGDIAEGYSVSREKKESFPLTVTSAQKNPTAFYLCASSTQADTQYFGPGTRLTVL.

This clone was counted once. The rearrangement links TRBV2 to TRBJ2-5; D may be TRBD1 (5 bases). Looked up from germline, CDR1 is SNHLY and CDR2 is FYNNEI. The CDR3 covers 12 residues. The CDR3 sequence: CACAGIGETQYF. The CDR3 nucleotides are TGTGCGTGTGCAGGGATCGGGGAGACCCAGTACTTC.

This clone was seen a few times. V and J are TRBV19 and TRBJ2-7; tentative D call: TRBD2 (6 bases). The CDR3 loop spans 11 amino acids. V lost 7 bases and J lost 5, with 9 bases in between. CDR1 is LNHDA, CDR2 SQIVND, per germline (reference sequence). CDR3 residues: CASTWEDEQYF. The CDR3, as DNA: TGTGCCAGTACCTGGGAGGACGAGCAGTACTTC.

The J gene is TRBJ1-6, the V gene TRBV4-3, with D perhaps TRBD1 (5 bases). The CDR3 has 15 residues. The germline V gene encodes CDR1 LGHNA and CDR2 YSLEER. Trimming left V 1 base short and J 7 bases short, with 11 bases between. CDR3: CASSQAKGNNSPLHF. The CDR3 bases are TGCGCCAGCAGCCAAGCAAAGGGGAACAATTCACCCCTCCACTTT.

This chain joins TRBV7-8 and TRBJ2-7, with 8 positions matching TRBD1. Unmatched junction bases numbered 5, after V lost 6 bases and J lost 1 base. CDR3 length equals 14 residues. The V gene's germline CDR1 is SGHVS and CDR2 FQNEAQ. CDR3 in amino acids: CASSQRTGSYEQYF. Written as DNA, the CDR3 is TGTGCCAGCAGTCAAAGGACAGGGTCCTACGAGCAGTACTTC.

The chain links TRBV10-3 to TRBJ1-2; 8 bases line up with TRBD1. J lost 4 bases, V lost 8 bases, and 9 bases had no gene match. Germline V CDR1 and CDR2: ENHRY, SYGVKD. The CDR3 length is 14 residues. The CDR3 coding sequence is TGTGCCATCGCAGACAGGGGAAGAGGCTATGGCTACACCTTC. Its translation: CAIADRGRGYGYTF.

This clone was counted only a few times. The rearrangement joins TRBV9 to TRBJ2-1; TRBD2 agrees at 10 bases. This CDR3 has 15 amino acids. Germline V gene lookup returns CDR1 SGDLS and CDR2 YYNGEE. With V trimmed by 2 bases and J by 8 bases, 7 bases remained unmatched. The CDR3 coding sequence is TGTGCCAGCAGCGTTCCTAGCGGGAGTAGCTATGAGCAGTTCTTC. Encoded protein: CASSVPSGSSYEQFF. Looking up the rest from reference TRBV9 and TRBJ2-1 gives the full variable domain: DSGVTQTPKHLITATGQRVTLRCSPRSGDLSVYWYQQSLDQGLQFLIQYYNGEERAKGNILERFSAQQFPDLHSELNLSSLELGDSALYFCASSVPSGSSYEQFFGPGTRLTVL.

The V gene is TRBV4-1, the J gene TRBJ2-2; 7 nucleotides line up with TRBD2. In germline, CDR1 is MGHRA, CDR2 YSYEKL. J lost 6 bases, V lost 1 base, and 2 bases had no gene match. CDR3 size: 14 residues. This chain's CDR3 is CASSQGTSAGELFF. CDR3 coding DNA: TGCGCCAGCAGCCAAGGAACTAGCGCCGGGGAGCTGTTTTTT.

V usage is TRBV29-1 and J usage is TRBJ1-2; no reliable D call. V lost 2 bases and J 0 bases, leaving 13 bases between the germline ends. Germline V gives CDR1 SQVTM, CDR2 ANQGSEA. This CDR3 spans 15 amino acids. This chain's CDR3 is CSVEPLTWANYGYTF. In DNA, the CDR3 is TGCAGCGTTGAACCCCTGACATGGGCTAACTATGGCTACACCTTC.

This sequence joins TRBV3-1 (or the pseudogene TRBV3-2) and TRBJ2-7, with D possibly matching TRBD1 (7 bases). Trimming removed 6 bases at V and 0 bases at J, with 15 bases between. Germline V gene lookup returns CDR1 LGHDT and CDR2 YNNKEL (reference sequence). The CDR3 runs to 15 residues. In DNA form, the CDR3 reads TGTGCCAGCAGGGGGGCGGGACAGAGCTCCTACGAGCAGTACTTC. Protein sequence: CASRGAGQSSYEQYF.

This sequence joins TRBV9 and TRBJ2-5; 9 nucleotides agree with TRBD2. From germline, CDR1 is SGDLS and CDR2 YYNGEE. There are 17 residues in the CDR3. The trim removed 0 bases at V and 5 bases at J, leaving 11 bases unmatched. The CDR3 reads CASSVGVWLAGTETQYF. In DNA, the CDR3 is TGTGCCAGCAGCGTAGGGGTATGGCTAGCGGGGACGGAGACCCAGTACTTC.

CDR3 in amino acids: CASSPQGYEQYF. The CDR3 DNA reads TGTGCCAGCAGCCCGCAGGGATACGAGCAGTACTTC. This chain connects TRBV5-5 to TRBJ2-7; the D gene is possibly TRBD1 (5 bases). The ends were cut back, 4 bases at V and 4 bases at J, with 9 bases in the middle. The germline V gene has CDR1 SGHKS and CDR2 YYEKEE (reference sequence). CDR3 length: 12 amino acids.

This clone occurred a few times. This chain joins TRBV10-3 and TRBJ2-7; possibly TRBD2 for D (6 bases). Trimming removed 6 bases at V and 3 bases at J, with 15 bases between. The CDR3 is 14 amino acids. The germline V gene has CDR1 ENHRY and CDR2 SYGVKD. The CDR3 loop reads CAIREGGSFYEQYF. The CDR3 bases are TGTGCCATCAGGGAAGGAGGGTCCTTCTACGAGCAGTACTTC.

This clone was counted a few times. The chain has TRBV5-4 and TRBJ2-2; 7 nucleotides line up with TRBD2. Germline trimming cut 0 bases from V and 4 bases from J; bases unmatched to any gene: 3. The CDR3 covers 15 residues. Germline-derived CDR1 and CDR2 are SGHNT and YYREEE (reference sequence). The CDR3 DNA reads as TGTGCCAGCAGCTTGGATGGCGGGGGCACCGGGGAGCTGTTTTTT. It specifies CASSLDGGGTGELFF.